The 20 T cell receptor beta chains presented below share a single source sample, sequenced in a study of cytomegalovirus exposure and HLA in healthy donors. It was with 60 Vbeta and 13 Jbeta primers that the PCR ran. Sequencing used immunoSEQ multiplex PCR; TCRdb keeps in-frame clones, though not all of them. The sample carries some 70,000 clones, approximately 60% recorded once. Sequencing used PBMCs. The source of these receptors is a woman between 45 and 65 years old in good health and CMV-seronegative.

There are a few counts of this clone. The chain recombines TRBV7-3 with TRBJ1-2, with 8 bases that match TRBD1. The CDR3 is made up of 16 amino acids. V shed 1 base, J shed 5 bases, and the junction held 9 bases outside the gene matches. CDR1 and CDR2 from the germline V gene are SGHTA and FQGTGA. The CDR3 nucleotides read TGTGCCAGCAGCTTAATCGCAGGGGGCCAGGCATATGGCTACACCTTC. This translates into CASSLIAGGQAYGYTF. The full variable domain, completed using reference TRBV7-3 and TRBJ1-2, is GAGVSQTPSNKVTEKGKYVELRCDPISGHTALYWYRQSLGQGPEFLIYFQGTGAADDSGLPNDRFFAVRPEGSVSTLKIQRTERGDSAVYLCASSLIAGGQAYGYTFGSGTRLTVV.

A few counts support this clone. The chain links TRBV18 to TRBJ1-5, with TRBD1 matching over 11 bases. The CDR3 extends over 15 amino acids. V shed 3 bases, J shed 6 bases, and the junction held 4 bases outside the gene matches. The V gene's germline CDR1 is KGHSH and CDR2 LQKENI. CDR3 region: CASSPTGTGGQPQHF. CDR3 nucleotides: TGTGCCAGCTCACCGACAGGGACAGGGGGTCAGCCCCAGCATTTT. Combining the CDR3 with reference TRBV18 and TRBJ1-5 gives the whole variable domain NAGVMQNPRHLVRRRGQEARLRCSPMKGHSHVYWYRQLPEEGLKFMVYLQKENIIDESGMPKERFSAEFPKEGPSILRIQQVVRGDSAAYFCASSPTGTGGQPQHFGDGTRLSIL.

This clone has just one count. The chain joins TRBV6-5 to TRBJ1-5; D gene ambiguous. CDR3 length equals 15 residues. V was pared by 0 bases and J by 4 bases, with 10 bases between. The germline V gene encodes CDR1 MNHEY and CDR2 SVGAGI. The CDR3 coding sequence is TGTGCCAGCAGTTACTCAGCAGGTCTAAATCAGCCCCAGCATTTT. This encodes CASSYSAGLNQPQHF.

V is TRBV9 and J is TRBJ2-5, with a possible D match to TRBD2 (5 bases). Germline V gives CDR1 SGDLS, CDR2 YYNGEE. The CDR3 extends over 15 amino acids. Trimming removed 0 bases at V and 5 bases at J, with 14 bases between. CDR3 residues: CASSVESGSWETQYF. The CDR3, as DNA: TGTGCCAGCAGCGTAGAATCGGGGTCCTGGGAGACCCAGTACTTC. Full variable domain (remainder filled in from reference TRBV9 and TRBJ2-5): DSGVTQTPKHLITATGQRVTLRCSPRSGDLSVYWYQQSLDQGLQFLIQYYNGEERAKGNILERFSAQQFPDLHSELNLSSLELGDSALYFCASSVESGSWETQYFGPGTRLLVL.

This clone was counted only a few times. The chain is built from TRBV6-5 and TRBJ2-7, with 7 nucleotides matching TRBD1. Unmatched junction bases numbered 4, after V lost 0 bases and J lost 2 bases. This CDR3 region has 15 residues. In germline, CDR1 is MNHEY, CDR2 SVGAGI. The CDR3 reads CASSYSDTGAYEQYF. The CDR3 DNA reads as TGTGCCAGCAGTTACTCGGACACAGGGGCCTACGAGCAGTACTTC.

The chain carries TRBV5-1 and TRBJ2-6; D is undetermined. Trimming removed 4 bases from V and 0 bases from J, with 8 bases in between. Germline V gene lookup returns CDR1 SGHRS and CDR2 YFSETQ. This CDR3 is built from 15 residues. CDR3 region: CASSVESSGANVLTF. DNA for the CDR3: TGCGCCAGCAGCGTCGAGAGCTCTGGGGCCAACGTCCTGACTTTC.

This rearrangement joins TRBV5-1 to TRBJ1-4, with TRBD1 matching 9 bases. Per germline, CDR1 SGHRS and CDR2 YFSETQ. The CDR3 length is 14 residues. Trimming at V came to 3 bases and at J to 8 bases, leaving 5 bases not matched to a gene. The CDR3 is CASSSQGAEEKLFF. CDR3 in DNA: TGCGCCAGCAGCTCACAGGGGGCCGAGGAAAAACTGTTTTTT.

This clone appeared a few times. The CDR3 DNA reads as TGTGCCAGCAGTTTACCCCGGACCTCCGCGGGGTTCTTC. This sequence encodes CASSLPRTSAGFF. This chain joins TRBV28 and TRBJ2-1, with a tentative D call TRBD2 (5 bases). There are 13 residues in the CDR3. V shed 2 bases and J shed 15 bases, with 17 bases lying between them. Germline CDR1 and CDR2: MDHEN and SYDVKM. The variable domain in full, with the rest retrieved from reference TRBV28 and TRBJ2-1, is DVKVTQSSRYLVKRTGEKVFLECVQDMDHENMFWYRQDPGLGLRLIYFSYDVKMKEKGDIPEGYSVSREKKERFSLILESASTNQTSMYLCASSLPRTSAGFFGPGTRLTVL.

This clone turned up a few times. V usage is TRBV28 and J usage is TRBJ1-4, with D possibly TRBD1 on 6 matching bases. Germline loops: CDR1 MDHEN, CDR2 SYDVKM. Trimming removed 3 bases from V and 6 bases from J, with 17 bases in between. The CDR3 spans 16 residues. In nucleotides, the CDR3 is TGTGCCAGCAGTTTGGGCGGACCGCCAGGGGATGAAAAACTGTTTTTT. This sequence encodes CASSLGGPPGDEKLFF.

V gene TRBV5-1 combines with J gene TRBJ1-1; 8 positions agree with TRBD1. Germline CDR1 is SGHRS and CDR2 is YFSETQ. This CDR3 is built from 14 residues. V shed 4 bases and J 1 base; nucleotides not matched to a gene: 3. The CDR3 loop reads CASSQGAGNTEAFF. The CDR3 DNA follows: TGCGCCAGCAGCCAGGGGGCCGGGAACACTGAAGCTTTCTTT.

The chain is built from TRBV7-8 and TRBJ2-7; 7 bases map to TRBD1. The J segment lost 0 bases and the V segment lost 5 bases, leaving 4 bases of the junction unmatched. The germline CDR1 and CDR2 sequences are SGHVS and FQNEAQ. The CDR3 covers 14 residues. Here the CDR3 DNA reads TGTGCCAGCAGCCCGACAGGGTTCTCCTACGAGCAGTACTTC. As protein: CASSPTGFSYEQYF.

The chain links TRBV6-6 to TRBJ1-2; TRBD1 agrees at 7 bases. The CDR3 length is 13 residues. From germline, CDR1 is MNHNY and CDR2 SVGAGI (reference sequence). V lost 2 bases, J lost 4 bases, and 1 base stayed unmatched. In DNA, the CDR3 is TGTGCCAGCAGTTACGACAGGGCCTATGGCTACACCTTC. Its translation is CASSYDRAYGYTF.

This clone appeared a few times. Here the CDR3 reads CASSSQGLGTSGYTF. For the CDR3, the DNA is TGTGCCAGCAGTTCACAGGGTTTGGGTACGAGTGGCTACACCTTC. The rearrangement links TRBV6-5 to TRBJ1-2; a possible D gene is TRBD1 (6 bases). This CDR3 region has 15 residues. Germline-derived CDR1 and CDR2 are MNHEY and SVGAGI. V lost 4 bases to trimming and J lost 7 bases, with 19 bases between them.

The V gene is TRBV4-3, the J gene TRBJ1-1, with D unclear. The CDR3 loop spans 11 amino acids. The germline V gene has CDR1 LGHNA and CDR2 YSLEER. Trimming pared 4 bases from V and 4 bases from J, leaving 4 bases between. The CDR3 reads CASSRGTEAFF. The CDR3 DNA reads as TGCGCCAGCAGCCGAGGCACTGAAGCTTTCTTT.

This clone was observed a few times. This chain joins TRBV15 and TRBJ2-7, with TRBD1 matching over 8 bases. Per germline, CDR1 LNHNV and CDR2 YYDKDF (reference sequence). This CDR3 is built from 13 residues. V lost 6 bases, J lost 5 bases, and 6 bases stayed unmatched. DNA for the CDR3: TGTGCCACCAGTACAGGGGGTTTGAACGAGCAGTACTTC. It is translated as CATSTGGLNEQYF. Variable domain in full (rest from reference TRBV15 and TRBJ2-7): DAMVIQNPRYQVTQFGKPVTLSCSQTLNHNVMYWYQQKSSQAPKLLFHYYDKDFNNEADTPDNFQSRRPNTSFCFLDIRSPGLGDTAMYLCATSTGGLNEQYFGPGTRLTVT.

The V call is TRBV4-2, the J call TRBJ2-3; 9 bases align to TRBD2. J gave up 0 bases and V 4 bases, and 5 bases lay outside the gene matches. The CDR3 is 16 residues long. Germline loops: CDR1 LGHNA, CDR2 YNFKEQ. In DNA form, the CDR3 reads TGTGCCAGCAGCCGTCCCGGGACTAGCAGCACAGATACGCAGTATTTT. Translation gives CASSRPGTSSTDTQYF.

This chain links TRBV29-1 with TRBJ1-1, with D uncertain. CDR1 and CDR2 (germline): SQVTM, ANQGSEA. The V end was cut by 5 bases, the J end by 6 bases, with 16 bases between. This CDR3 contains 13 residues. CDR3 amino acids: CSVTDQRYAEAFF. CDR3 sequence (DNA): TGCAGCGTTACAGACCAAAGGTACGCTGAAGCTTTCTTT.

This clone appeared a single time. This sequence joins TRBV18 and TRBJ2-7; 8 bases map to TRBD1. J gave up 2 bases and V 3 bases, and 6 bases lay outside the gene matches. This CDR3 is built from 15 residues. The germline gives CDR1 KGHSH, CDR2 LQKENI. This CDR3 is CASSPATGATYEQYF. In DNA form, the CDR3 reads TGTGCCAGCTCACCCGCGACAGGGGCGACCTACGAGCAGTACTTC.

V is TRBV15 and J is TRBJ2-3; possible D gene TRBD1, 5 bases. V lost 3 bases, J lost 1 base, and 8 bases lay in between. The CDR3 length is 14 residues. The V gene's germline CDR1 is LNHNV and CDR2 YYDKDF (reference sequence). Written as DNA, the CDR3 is TGTGCCACCAGCAGGGACACCGGCACAGATACGCAGTATTTT. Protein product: CATSRDTGTDTQYF.

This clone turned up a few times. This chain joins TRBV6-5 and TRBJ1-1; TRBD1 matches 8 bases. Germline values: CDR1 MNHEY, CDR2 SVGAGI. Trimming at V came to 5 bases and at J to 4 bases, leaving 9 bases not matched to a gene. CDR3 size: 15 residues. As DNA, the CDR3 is TGTGCCAGCAGTCAACTCGAGGGACAGGTCACTGAAGCTTTCTTT. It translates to CASSQLEGQVTEAFF.